This T cell receptor (beta chain) was obtained from a study of cytomegalovirus exposure and HLA in healthy donors. The table came from immunoSEQ multiplex PCR; TCRdb's copy has only in-frame clones and leaves some out. This repertoire shows 150,000 to 200,000 clones, 80% to 90% found once; its top ten account for more than 2%. In the case of this clone: Its target is not known.

This CDR3 has 20 residues. The germline V and J ends were trimmed by 5 bases and 4 bases, with 29 bases remaining between them. In germline, CDR1 is SGHVS, CDR2 FQNEAQ. Study-level findings and limits: In the roughly 130 validation repertoires, a later analysis found that first-cohort TCR clusters tended to co-occur. Researchers counted 164 TCR beta chains as cytomegalovirus-associated. Most TCR sequences proved rare, with some public TCRs found in many donors.

The TCR was taken from a woman aged 18-30 years in good health and CMV-seronegative. Input material: PBMCs. The genes are TRBV7-8 and TRBJ2-2; the D gene is possibly TRBD1 (6 bases). Here the CDR3 reads CASSPRRGFGRGISTGELFF. DNA of the CDR3: TGTGCCAGCAGCCCTAGACGGGGTTTTGGCAGGGGAATATCCACCGGGGAGCTGTTTTTT.